This T cell receptor (beta chain) derives from a study of T cell repertoires in cytomegalovirus infection. Concerning this clonotype itself: Its antigen is as yet unknown.

Germline values: CDR1 SGHTA, CDR2 FQGNSA. V lost 0 bases, J lost 7 bases, and 15 bases lay in between. This CDR3 is 15 amino acids long. TCRdb processed the reads anew with MiXCR; each CDR3 protein has one entry. The table has 550,000 to 700,000 distinct CDR3 sequences, about 40% seen once. This clonotype originated in a human donor in good health (CMV status not recorded). Some clones in this sample may be carry-over from other donors' samples. The sequences come from cultured PBMCs, collected from culture after CMV antigen stimulation. The chain joins TRBV7-2 to TRBJ2-5; weak D call: TRBD1 (6 bases). The CDR3 protein is CASSLAGAFGGTQYF. CDR3 DNA sequence: TGTGCCAGCAGCTTAGCGGGGGCCTTTGGGGGGACCCAGTACTTC.